The 19 T cell receptor beta chains listed next were all sequenced from one sample in a study of blood T cell repertoires in COVID-19. The method was immunoSEQ multiplex PCR; TCRdb's version includes in-frame clones alone and lacks a portion of them. The table has roughly 160,000 clones, around 86% seen once. Specimen: peripheral blood. All receptors come from a man aged 60 to 75 with acute or convalescent COVID-19.

CDR3 DNA: TGTGCCAGCAGCGTAATAAACTATGGCTACACCTTC. The encoded protein is CASSVINYGYTF. The gene calls are TRBV28 and TRBJ1-2, with unresolved D. CDR1 and CDR2 (germline): MDHEN, SYDVKM. This CDR3 comprises 12 residues. V was cut by 6 bases and J by 2 bases, with 7 bases left in between.

The chain employs TRBV7-3 and TRBJ2-2; D is unclear. CDR1 is SGHTA and CDR2 is FQGTGA in the germline V gene. The germline V and J ends were trimmed by 3 bases and 1 base, with 6 bases remaining between them. This CDR3 region has 14 residues. CDR3 protein: CASSLSRNTGELFF. CDR3 coding DNA: TGTGCCAGCAGCTTGTCCAGGAACACCGGGGAGCTGTTTTTT. Supplemented by reference TRBV7-3 and TRBJ2-2, the full variable domain reads GAGVSQTPSNKVTEKGKYVELRCDPISGHTALYWYRQSLGQGPEFLIYFQGTGAADDSGLPNDRFFAVRPEGSVSTLKIQRTERGDSAVYLCASSLSRNTGELFFGEGSRLTVL.

This clone was seen more than once but under ten times. The genes are TRBV15 and TRBJ2-3; tentative D call: TRBD2 (5 bases). V lost 1 base and J lost 0, with 11 bases in between. Germline values: CDR1 LNHNV, CDR2 YYDKDF (reference sequence). The CDR3 runs 16 residues. This CDR3 is CATSRGLEGSTDTQYF. The CDR3 coding sequence is TGTGCCACCAGCAGAGGTCTAGAGGGAAGCACAGATACGCAGTATTTT.

This clone has more than one count but fewer than ten. V usage is TRBV11-2 and J usage is TRBJ1-2; TRBD1 might be the D (5 bases). The CDR3 extends over 16 amino acids. From germline, CDR1 is SGHAT and CDR2 FQNNGV. The V gene lost 1 base and the J gene lost 4 bases, with 16 bases spanning the gap. The CDR3 region is CASSLAFQGVGYGYTF. In nucleotides, the CDR3 is TGTGCCAGCAGCTTAGCGTTTCAGGGTGTTGGCTATGGCTACACCTTC.

The chain couples TRBV11-2 to TRBJ1-6, with D possibly TRBD1 on 6 matching bases. Trimming took off 5 bases at V and 7 bases at J, with 15 bases between the two ends. Germline assignment: CDR1 SGHAT and CDR2 FQNNGV. The CDR3 runs to 15 residues. CDR3 protein: CASSALQGLNSPLHF. The DNA for the CDR3 is TGTGCCAGCAGCGCCCTACAGGGCTTGAATTCACCCCTCCACTTT. The full variable domain, rest sourced from reference TRBV11-2 and TRBJ1-6, is EAGVAQSPRYKIIEKRQSVAFWCNPISGHATLYWYQQILGQGPKLLIQFQNNGVVDDSQLPKDRFSAERLKGVDSTLKIQPAKLEDSAVYLCASSALQGLNSPLHFGNGTRLTVT.

The chain couples TRBV11-2 to TRBJ1-6; possible D gene TRBD1, 5 bases. The CDR3 spans 13 residues. V was shortened by 5 bases and J by 7 bases, with 9 bases between the two germline ends. The germline V gene encodes CDR1 SGHAT and CDR2 FQNNGV. CDR3: CASSPNRNSPLHF. The CDR3 DNA follows: TGTGCCAGCAGCCCGAACAGGAATTCACCCCTCCACTTT.

This sequence joins TRBV21-1 and TRBJ2-5; TRBD1 is the table's D call, not checked against the DNA. TRBV21-1 is designated a pseudogene. The CDR3 is made up of 16 amino acids. For the CDR3, the DNA is TGTGCCAGCAGCAAAGGAGTGACAGGGTGCCAAGAGACCCAGTACTTC. Translating it yields CASSKGVTGCQETQYF.

J is TRBJ1-4 and V is TRBV28; TRBD1 might be the D (5 bases). With 7 bases removed from V and 2 bases from J, the gap between germline ends came to 11 bases. The CDR3 has 14 residues. CDR1 and CDR2 from the germline V gene are MDHEN and SYDVKM. CDR3 sequence (DNA): TGTGCCAGCACCTCGACAGACACTAATGAAAAACTGTTTTTT. Amino acid sequence: CASTSTDTNEKLFF.

CDR3 region: CASSVTVMNTEAFF. Written as DNA, the CDR3 is TGTGCCAGCAGCGTTACAGTGATGAACACTGAAGCTTTCTTT. The rearrangement uses TRBV9 and TRBJ1-1; D remains ambiguous. Trimming stripped 2 bases from V and 0 bases from J, with 8 bases between. CDR3 length: 14 amino acids. Germline V gives CDR1 SGDLS, CDR2 YYNGEE.

Remarks on this clone: A junction boundary mismatches the germline segment, possibly from a read error. The chain recombines TRBV2 with TRBJ2-5; 12 nucleotides match TRBD2. CDR3 size: 16 residues. Germline CDR1 is SNHLY and CDR2 is FYNNEI. CDR3 DNA sequence: TGTGCCAGCAGAGAAGCCCTAGCGGGAGGGCAAGAGACCCAGTACTTC. It codes for CASREALAGGQETQYF.

The rearrangement uses TRBV11-2 and TRBJ2-7; 7 bases line up with TRBD2. The trim removed 2 bases at V and 2 bases at J, leaving 6 bases unmatched. Looked up from germline, CDR1 is SGHAT and CDR2 is FQNNGV. The CDR3 spans 15 residues. DNA for the CDR3: TGTGCCAGCAGCTTACCCGGGACTAATACCTACGAGCAGTACTTC. Translation gives CASSLPGTNTYEQYF. Variable domain in full (rest from reference TRBV11-2 and TRBJ2-7): EAGVAQSPRYKIIEKRQSVAFWCNPISGHATLYWYQQILGQGPKLLIQFQNNGVVDDSQLPKDRFSAERLKGVDSTLKIQPAKLEDSAVYLCASSLPGTNTYEQYFGPGTRLTVT.

The count of this clone is one. The V and J genes are TRBV6-5 and TRBJ2-5; no definite D call. V gave up 2 bases and J gave up 2 bases, with 6 bases separating them. The CDR3 has 13 residues. Germline lookup yields CDR1 MNHEY and CDR2 SVGAGI. The CDR3 region is CASSYPRQETQYF. CDR3 in DNA: TGTGCCAGCAGTTACCCCCGGCAAGAGACCCAGTACTTC.

This clone showed up just a few times. The genes are TRBV4-2 and TRBJ2-1; possibly TRBD2 for D (6 bases). The CDR3 contains 12 residues. V gave up 5 bases and J gave up 6 bases, with 8 bases separating them. The germline gives CDR1 LGHNA, CDR2 YNFKEQ. The CDR3 nucleotides read TGTGCCAGCAGCTTAGCGGCCAATGAGCAGTTCTTC. This gives the protein CASSLAANEQFF.

V usage is TRBV28 and J usage is TRBJ1-1; 10 nucleotides line up with TRBD1. CDR1 MDHEN and CDR2 SYDVKM come from the germline V gene. Unmatched junction bases numbered 7, after V lost 8 bases and J lost 1 base. The CDR3 sequence is 15 residues long. This CDR3 is CASGIRQGANTEAFF. The CDR3 DNA sequence: TGTGCCAGCGGGATCCGACAGGGGGCGAACACTGAAGCTTTCTTT.

This chain joins TRBV3-1 (or the pseudogene TRBV3-2) and TRBJ2-1; 9 bases are a match to TRBD2. Germline-derived CDR1 and CDR2 are LGHDT and YNNKEL (reference sequence). CDR3 length: 17 amino acids. Unmatched junction bases numbered 8, after V lost 0 bases and J lost 5 bases. The DNA for the CDR3 is TGTGCCAGCAGCCAAGATATTAGCGGGAGAAGGGACAATGAGCAGTTCTTC. Amino acids: CASSQDISGRRDNEQFF.

V and J are TRBV5-1 and TRBJ2-5, with 12 positions matching TRBD1. The CDR3 is made up of 15 amino acids. The germline V gene has CDR1 SGHRS and CDR2 YFSETQ. V lost 2 bases to trimming and J lost 4 bases; unmatched junction nucleotides: 3. The CDR3 loop is CASSFGDRGRETQYF. The CDR3 DNA sequence: TGCGCCAGCAGCTTTGGGGACAGGGGGCGAGAGACCCAGTACTTC. Variable domain in full (rest from reference TRBV5-1 and TRBJ2-5): KAGVTQTPRYLIKTRGQQVTLSCSPISGHRSVSWYQQTPGQGLQFLFEYFSETQRNKGNFPGRFSGRQFSNSRSEMNVSTLELGDSALYLCASSFGDRGRETQYFGPGTRLLVL.

This sequence joins TRBV27 and TRBJ2-7; 8 bases map to TRBD1. CDR1 is MNHEY and CDR2 is SMNVEV in the germline V gene (reference sequence). This CDR3 comprises 15 residues. J was trimmed by 2 bases and V by 4 bases; bases with no gene match: 7. The CDR3 coding sequence is TGTGCCAGCAGTTCTAGGGACAGGCCAACCTACGAGCAGTACTTC. It yields the protein CASSSRDRPTYEQYF.

This rearrangement joins TRBV18 to TRBJ2-7; 9 nucleotides match TRBD2. The CDR3 covers 15 residues. V gave up 6 bases and J gave up 6 bases; unmatched junction bases: 12. Germline V CDR1 and CDR2: KGHSH, LQKENI. CDR3 nucleotide sequence: TGTGCCAGCTCCCCTGCGACTAGCGGAATCTCCGAGCAGTACTTC. This encodes CASSPATSGISEQYF.

V and J are TRBV19 and TRBJ1-3; D is unresolved. The CDR3 extends over 16 amino acids. Looked up from germline, CDR1 is LNHDA and CDR2 is SQIVND (reference sequence). V shed 6 bases and J shed 2 bases, with 17 bases lying between them. The DNA of the CDR3 is TGTGCCAGTAGAAATGAGGCAGTCTACGCTGGAAACACCATATATTTT. Its protein is CASRNEAVYAGNTIYF.